Each of the 17 T cell receptor beta chains below was sequenced from the same sample in a study of blood T cells in healthy people across ages. The authors ran a second PCR of 7 to 11 cycles using a sample-barcoded 5' primer and a J-beta primer mix. Each CDR3 protein gets one entry after TCRdb re-called the 5' RACE reads with MiXCR. The table includes 1.5 million to 2 million distinct CDR3 sequences, approximately 28% detected once. Sequencing was carried out using blood. The receptors originated from a woman aged 25 to 39 in good health.

This clonotype was detected a few times. The rearrangement joins TRBV6-5 to TRBJ2-2; 8 bases fit TRBD1. The germline V gene encodes CDR1 MNHEY and CDR2 SVGAGI. The CDR3 runs 15 residues. The ends lost 6 bases at V and 1 base at J; junction bases unmatched: 4. The CDR3 sequence is CASSPDRGNTGELFF. In DNA form, the CDR3 reads TGTGCCAGCAGCCCCGACAGGGGGAACACCGGGGAGCTGTTTTTT.

The chain recombines TRBV10-3 with TRBJ2-1; no definite D call. V lost 5 bases, J lost 15 bases, and 17 bases lay in between. Germline V gene lookup returns CDR1 ENHRY and CDR2 SYGVKD. The CDR3 has 12 residues. Written as DNA, the CDR3 is TGTGCCATCAGTTCCCCCTTAGGGAAGCGGTTCTTC. Its protein is CAISSPLGKRFF.

The gene calls are TRBV20-1 and TRBJ2-3; 12 nucleotides line up with TRBD2. After removal of 1 base from V and 6 bases from J, the junction contained 11 bases not matched to a gene. The CDR3 runs 17 residues. Germline CDR1 and CDR2: DFQATT and SNEGSKA (reference sequence). CDR3 loop: CSARAILAGGSLDTQYF. The CDR3 nucleotides are TGCAGTGCTAGAGCCATTCTAGCGGGGGGGTCTTTGGATACGCAGTATTTT.

The chain recombines TRBV20-1 with TRBJ2-7; 12 bases align to TRBD2. Germline CDR1 is DFQATT and CDR2 is SNEGSKA (reference sequence). The CDR3 contains 18 residues. V lost 1 base, J lost 2 bases, and 12 bases stayed unmatched. CDR3 residues: CSARGGGLAGLGTYEQYF. CDR3 nucleotide sequence: TGCAGTGCTAGAGGTGGGGGACTAGCGGGCCTGGGGACCTACGAGCAGTACTTC.

This clonotype appeared a few times. The CDR3 loop reads CASSLSFQGALYEQYF. Here the CDR3 DNA reads TGTGCCAGCAGTTTATCCTTTCAGGGTGCCCTCTACGAGCAGTACTTC. The chain links TRBV27 to TRBJ2-7, with D perhaps matching TRBD1 (5 bases). The CDR3 consists of 16 residues. Trimming took off 0 bases at V and 3 bases at J, with 15 bases between the two ends. Germline V lookup: CDR1 MNHEY, CDR2 SMNVEV (reference sequence).

The chain employs TRBV7-2 and TRBJ1-1; 7 bases are a match to TRBD1. V dropped 5 bases and J dropped 0; count of bases not matched to a gene: 6. Per the germline V gene, CDR1 is SGHTA and CDR2 is FQGNSA. The CDR3 has 15 amino acids. CDR3 sequence: CASSTTTGMNTEAFF. Written as DNA, the CDR3 is TGTGCCAGCAGCACAACGACAGGGATGAACACTGAAGCTTTCTTT.

This clonotype was seen repeatedly, ten times or more. V gene TRBV6-5 combines with J gene TRBJ1-6, with D tentatively TRBD1 (5 bases). CDR3 length: 15 residues. Trimming pared 2 bases from V and 10 bases from J, leaving 15 bases between. In germline, CDR1 is MNHEY, CDR2 SVGAGI. The CDR3 nucleotides read TGTGCCAGCAGTTACGCATCTAGTGGGGACTCACCCCTCCACTTT. Its translation is CASSYASSGDSPLHF.

This clonotype was observed a few times. This chain uses TRBV18 with TRBJ2-3; D is uncertain. This CDR3 contains 15 residues. Per the germline V gene, CDR1 is KGHSH and CDR2 is LQKENI. Trimming took off 4 bases at V and 2 bases at J, with 13 bases between the two ends. This CDR3 is CASSQRKQTTDTQYF. In DNA form, the CDR3 reads TGTGCCAGCTCACAAAGGAAACAGACCACAGATACGCAGTATTTT.

This clonotype was observed a few times. This chain joins TRBV7-2 and TRBJ2-6, with D unclear. Germline V gene data show CDR1 as SGHTA and CDR2 as FQGNSA. The germline V and J ends were trimmed by 2 bases and 0 bases, with 14 bases remaining between them. The CDR3 is made up of 18 amino acids. CDR3 DNA sequence: TGTGCCAGCAGCTTAACATACCAATTCTCCTCTGGGGCCAACGTCCTGACTTTC. It encodes CASSLTYQFSSGANVLTF.

V and J are TRBV10-3 and TRBJ2-4; no clear D gene. Germline values: CDR1 ENHRY, CDR2 SYGVKD. The CDR3 covers 13 residues. The V and J ends lost 0 bases and 13 bases respectively, with 13 bases between them. This CDR3 is CAISESSKGEQYF. The CDR3 DNA follows: TGTGCCATCAGTGAGTCCTCGAAAGGTGAGCAGTACTTC.

This clonotype has more than one count but fewer than ten. The V gene is TRBV5-1, the J gene TRBJ1-1; D is possibly TRBD1 (5 bases). Germline V lookup: CDR1 SGHRS, CDR2 YFSETQ. Trimming took 4 bases from V and 6 from J, leaving 13 bases between them. The CDR3 runs 13 residues. The CDR3 protein is CASSKETGSEAFF. CDR3 in DNA: TGCGCCAGCAGCAAGGAAACAGGATCTGAAGCTTTCTTT.

This chain joins TRBV7-9 and TRBJ1-4; a weak D match, TRBD1 (5 bases). CDR1 and CDR2 (germline): SEHNR, FQNEAQ (reference sequence). V was trimmed by 6 bases and J by 0 bases, leaving 11 bases between them. CDR3 length equals 15 residues. The DNA of the CDR3 is TGTGCCAGCAGGGCGGGGACGTCAACTAATGAAAAACTGTTTTTT. It is translated as CASRAGTSTNEKLFF.

This clonotype has a single count. The germline gene is not matched at one end of the junction; a read error may be the cause. V is TRBV12-3 or TRBV12-4 and J is TRBJ1-1, with D possibly TRBD1 on 5 matching bases. This CDR3 region has 13 residues. CDR3 sequence: CTSSLVGAPRAFF. As DNA, the CDR3 is TGTACCAGCAGTTTAGTCGGGGCACCCCGAGCTTTCTTT.

The chain links TRBV11-3 to TRBJ2-1; 10 nucleotides match TRBD2. The trim removed 5 bases at V and 9 bases at J, leaving 7 bases unmatched. The CDR3 is 14 residues long. Per germline, CDR1 SGHNT and CDR2 YENEEA. This CDR3 reads CASSSSGREGEQFF. The CDR3 DNA follows: TGTGCCAGCAGCAGCAGCGGGAGGGAGGGTGAGCAGTTCTTC.

This clonotype has more than one count but fewer than ten. The CDR3 region is CASSPIFGGGDLSTDTQYF. The CDR3 DNA follows: TGTGCCAGCAGCCCGATCTTCGGAGGGGGGGATCTTAGCACAGATACGCAGTATTTT. J is TRBJ2-3 and V is TRBV7-3; D possibly corresponds to TRBD2 (7 bases). CDR1 SGHTA and CDR2 FQGTGA come from the germline V gene. The CDR3 covers 19 residues. V lost 5 bases and J lost 0, with 24 bases in between.

The J gene is TRBJ2-7, the V gene TRBV7-6; D possibly matches TRBD1 or TRBD2 (7 bases each). Germline V gives CDR1 SGHVS, CDR2 FNYEAQ. This CDR3 is 15 amino acids long. The V end lost 5 bases, the J end lost 6 bases, and 20 bases lay between the germline ends. The CDR3 sequence: CASSAVQGGGLEQYF. CDR3 DNA: TGTGCCAGCAGCGCCGTTCAGGGGGGAGGGCTCGAGCAGTACTTC.

This clonotype occurred many times. This sequence joins TRBV7-9 and TRBJ2-4; possibly TRBD1 for D (6 bases). V was trimmed by 5 bases and J by 9 bases, leaving 23 bases between them. Per germline, CDR1 SEHNR and CDR2 FQNEAQ (reference sequence). The length of the CDR3 is 16 residues. The CDR3 region is CASSILIRGADVIQYF. In DNA, the CDR3 is TGTGCCAGCAGCATACTGATCAGGGGCGCTGATGTCATTCAGTACTTC.